This T cell receptor beta chain is drawn from a study of T cells in Graves' hyperthyroidism and ophthalmopathy. The germline gives CDR1 SEHNR, CDR2 FQNEAQ (reference sequence). This CDR3 spans 15 amino acids. V was clipped by 4 bases and J by 4 bases; unmatched bases: 5. Lactation, pregnancy, other autoimmune disease or uncontrolled infection led to exclusion of patients. Findings and limits, study-wide: Peripheral blood also featured most of the thyroid clonotypes expanded above 0.001.

Within the sample, this clonotype is medium-sized. Its antigen is unidentified. TCR beta CDR3 region amplification was performed from RNA transcripts. Primed by the HTBI set, a first-round RT-PCR was run on the TCR CDR3. TCRdb fed the multiplex PCR reads into MiXCR, producing one record per CDR3 protein. The sample yields 250,000 to 300,000 distinct CDR3 sequences, approximately 16% seen once. This rearrangement joins TRBV7-9 to TRBJ2-5; 11 nucleotides align to TRBD1. What was sequenced was blood. The TCR sequence derives from a woman between 50 and 59 years old with Graves' hyperthyroidism that later progressed to Graves' ophthalmopathy. The CDR3 region has the DNA TGTGCCAGCAGCTGGGACAGGGGGAGTCGAGAGACCCAGTACTTC. This gives the protein CASSWDRGSRETQYF.